This T cell receptor (beta chain) was captured by sequencing in a study of T cell responses to AZD1222 COVID-19 vaccine (dated by TCRdb to about 2021). Describing the broader study: A total of 233 trial participants underwent TCR sequencing, of whom nearly 210 received two doses of AZD1222 and around 25 received two doses of the MenACWY control vaccine. Enrollment into the trials was organized by age into subgroups of 18-55, 56-69 and 70-plus years, and those subgroups contained roughly 150, 30 and 60 TCR-sequenced participants, respectively.

As encoded in the germline V gene, CDR1 is SGHDN while CDR2 is FVKESK. The CDR3 runs 15 residues from the cysteine to the phenylalanine. The only DNA kept is the CDR3, 45 bases in frame from the first base. Trimmed from V: 2 bases; trimmed from J: 2 bases; junction bases lacking a gene match: 3. The CDR3 regions of human TCRbeta chains were analyzed by immunosequencing. The source study handled its data this way. TCRs in the repertoires were compared against a reference library of SARS-CoV-2-specific TCRs that had been generated with the MIRA antigen-specificity platform. Breadth was defined as the fraction of unique TCRs that were SARS-CoV-2-associated. Depth was defined as the fraction of total T cells that were SARS-CoV-2-associated. Using the MIRA data, each spike-specific TCR was assigned both to the spike region to which the TCR was reactive and to a CD4 or CD8 class. Log10-transformed breadth and depth values were compared by one-way ANOVA with Sidak's multiple comparisons tests. Not all clones reach the TCRdb copy of this immuneACCESS table, which keeps in-frame sequences only. Checked studies attribute under half of the gap to unresolved V genes and leave the rest unexplained. From that table come the V and J calls and clone size; the DNA was used to work out D and trimming. The sample includes 100,000 to 150,000 clones, with 91% observed a single time. The top ten clonotypes cover under 2% of the sample.

A remark on this clone: It has no known antigen specificity. No qualities accompany the bases; no much larger clone lies one base away.

The meaning of the sample's time point label: about 28 days (+/-7) after the second vaccine dose. AZD1222 recipients with second doses at about 4 weeks or about 12 weeks were pooled, because spike-specific TCR depth and breadth did not differ between schedules. Samples from vaccinated people were obtained from the UK trials COV001 and COV002, which included a single-blind randomized controlled phase 2/3 trial of AZD1222 (ChAdOx1 nCoV-19) in healthy adults. For TCRbeta chain sequencing, PBMC samples from trial participants were taken at day 0 and at day 28 after the second dose. The full study reports these points: Conclusions about previously exposed vaccinees are limited, since just 5 to 7 AZD1222 recipients were seropositive for SARS-CoV-2 at baseline. Nearly half of unique spike-specific TCRs reportedly recognized epitopes outside regions mutated in the B.1.351 and B.1.1.7 variants. Spike-specific TCR breadth and depth rose significantly after two AZD1222 doses compared with day 0 and with MenACWY recipients. Because no samples from the day 14 peak response were available, repertoires could be characterized only after the peak T cell response. Vaccine-associated CD4 TCRs spanned the whole spike protein, with dominant responses in regions 160-218 and 743-854. Most participants were white British and females outnumbered males, and the authors suggested that clonal diversity may have been underestimated. The 56-69-year group was small, and its depth increase did not reach significance, likely because of low power.

The sequence came from an adult who received the AZD1222 COVID-19 vaccine. The V and J genes are TRBV14 and TRBJ2-3, and 8 bases in between align with TRBD1. Sequenced here: peripheral blood, sampled 28 days after the second AZD1222 dose. The DNA reads as follows: TGTGCCAGCAGCCAAAGACAGGGGATCACAGATACGCAGTATTTT. Its coded protein is CASSQRQGITDTQYF.